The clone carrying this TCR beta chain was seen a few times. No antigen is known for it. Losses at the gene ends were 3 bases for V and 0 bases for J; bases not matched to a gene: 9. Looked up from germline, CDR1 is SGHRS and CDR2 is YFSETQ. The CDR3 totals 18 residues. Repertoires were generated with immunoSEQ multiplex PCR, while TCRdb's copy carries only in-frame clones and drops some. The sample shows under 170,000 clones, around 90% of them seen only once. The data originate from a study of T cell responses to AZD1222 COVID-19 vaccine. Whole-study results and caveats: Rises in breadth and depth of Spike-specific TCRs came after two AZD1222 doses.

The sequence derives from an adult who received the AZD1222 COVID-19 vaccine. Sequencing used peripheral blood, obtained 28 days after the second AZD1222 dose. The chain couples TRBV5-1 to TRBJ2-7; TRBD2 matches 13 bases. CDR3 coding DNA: TGCGCCAGCAGCTCGGGACTAGCGGGGCCCCGGAGCTCCTACGAGCAGTACTTC. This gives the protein CASSSGLAGPRSSYEQYF.